This entry concerns a single T cell receptor (beta chain). The same CDR3 arises from other DNA sequences in this sample as well. This sample was included in a study of blood T cell repertoires in COVID-19. Across the study: The United States, Italy and Spain supplied acute and convalescent COVID-19 samples. PBMCs, B-cell-depleted T cells, or T cells provided the cDNA or gDNA that made up the material.

Germline CDR1 and CDR2: SGHRS and YFSETQ. V lost 2 bases and J 3 bases, leaving 12 bases between the germline ends. There are 14 residues in the CDR3. Authors' analysis steps: Researchers report that nucleated cell counts were estimated from reference gene primer amplification. TCRdb's copy holds only in-frame clones and misses some; the assay was immunoSEQ multiplex PCR. V and J calls and clone size are copied from that table; D and trimming were computed from the DNA. The table shows about 120,000 clones, with around three quarters occurring only once. The source of this sequence is a woman of 80 years or more with acute or convalescent COVID-19. The chain has TRBV5-1 and TRBJ2-7; D perhaps matches TRBD2 (5 bases). The sequencing input was peripheral blood. CDR3 in amino acids: CASSFQDSNYEQYF. CDR3 sequence (DNA): TGCGCCAGCAGCTTCCAGGACTCCAACTACGAGCAGTACTTC.